This TCR beta chain was sequenced during a study of blood T cell repertoires in COVID-19. In the authors' workflow: Reference gene primers were amplified, and this amplification served to estimate nucleated cell counts. The method was immunoSEQ multiplex PCR; TCRdb's version includes in-frame clones alone and lacks a portion of them. D and trimming were read from the DNA, whereas the V and J calls and clone size are those reported in that table. This table holds tens of thousands of clones, about nine tenths found once. The CDR3 has 13 amino acids. Trimming pared 5 bases from V and 8 bases from J, leaving 16 bases between. Germline-derived CDR1 and CDR2 are SGHRS and YFSETQ.

The receptor's source is a middle-aged man with active or convalescent COVID-19. The V and J genes are TRBV5-1 and TRBJ1-2, with no clear D. Material for sequencing was peripheral blood. CDR3 bases: TGCGCCAGCAGTGTGGACGGGAAGTGGGGCTACACCTTC. Its protein product is CASSVDGKWGYTF.